This T cell receptor beta chain is from a study of metastatic and nonmetastatic thyroid tumors. Study-wide context: Blood and tumor or nodule tissue repertoires from malignant and benign thyroid patients were compared. Whole-study findings and limits: Malignant thyroid tumors reportedly had TCR beta diversity that was significantly higher than in benign nodules, in blood and tumor.

TCRdb redid the clone calls on the PCR reads using MiXCR. Of 20,000 to 30,000 clones listed, roughly a quarter are singletons. In the case of this clone: Its specificity is unknown.

Each patient came to thyroid surgery without any prior treatment (of any kind). Germline assignment: CDR1 SEHNR and CDR2 FQNEAQ (reference sequence). V lost 4 bases and J 9 bases, leaving 18 bases between the germline ends. This CDR3 contains 15 residues. V and J are TRBV7-9 and TRBJ2-2, with D tentatively TRBD1 (5 bases). The sequence was obtained from a male donor with papillary thyroid cancer or a benign thyroid nodule (not recorded which). Some clones in this sample may be carry-over from other donors' samples. Sequenced input: tumor tissue. CDR3 sequence: CASSSWYRPIWELFF. CDR3 DNA: TGTGCCAGCAGCTCCTGGTACAGGCCTATCTGGGAGCTGTTTTTT.